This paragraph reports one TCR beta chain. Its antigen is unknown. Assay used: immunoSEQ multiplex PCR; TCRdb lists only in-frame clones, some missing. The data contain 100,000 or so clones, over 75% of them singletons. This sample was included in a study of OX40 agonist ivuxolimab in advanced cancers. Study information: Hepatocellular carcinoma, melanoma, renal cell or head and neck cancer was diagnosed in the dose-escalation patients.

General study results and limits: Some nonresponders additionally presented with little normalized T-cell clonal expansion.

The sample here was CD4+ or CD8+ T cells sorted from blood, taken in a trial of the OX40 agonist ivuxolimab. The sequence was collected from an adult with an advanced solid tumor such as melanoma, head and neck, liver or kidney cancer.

CDR3 in amino acids: CASSLGVSFSGNTIYF. As DNA, the CDR3 is TGTGCCAGCAGCTTAGGGGTCTCCTTCTCTGGAAACACCATATATTTT. V and J are TRBV5-4 and TRBJ1-3; D perhaps matches TRBD1 (5 bases). The CDR3 sequence is 16 residues long. Germline CDR1 SGHNT, CDR2 YYREEE (reference sequence). Trimming took off 2 bases at V and 0 bases at J, with 12 bases between the two ends.